The clone carrying this TCR beta chain was seen once. Its specificity is not known. Germline assignment: CDR1 SGHAT and CDR2 FQNNGV. The CDR3 sequence is 15 residues long. Trimming pared 0 bases from V and 3 bases from J, leaving 12 bases between. Corrective surgery for congenital heart defects was being performed on the healthy Finnish infants who served as donors. All available leukocytes, rather than a set cell count, yielded the blood DNA. The data were taken from a study of human thymus T cells. Study results and limitations: Seemingly biased V and J gene usage marked thymic and blood repertoires.

Using immunoSEQ multiplex PCR, the repertoire was profiled, and TCRdb retains in-frame clones only, with some absent. The sample consists of tens of thousands of clones, approximately 93% of them appearing once. The sequence derives from a boy less than two years old with a congenital heart defect but otherwise immunologically healthy. The sequenced sample consisted of blood. The chain combines TRBV11-2 with TRBJ2-7, with D possibly being TRBD1 (6 bases). The CDR3 DNA reads TGTGCCAGCAGCTTAGACAGGGGACCCCTCTACGAGCAGTACTTC. It yields the protein CASSLDRGPLYEQYF. Looking up the rest from reference TRBV11-2 and TRBJ2-7 gives the full variable domain: EAGVAQSPRYKIIEKRQSVAFWCNPISGHATLYWYQQILGQGPKLLIQFQNNGVVDDSQLPKDRFSAERLKGVDSTLKIQPAKLEDSAVYLCASSLDRGPLYEQYFGPGTRLTVT.